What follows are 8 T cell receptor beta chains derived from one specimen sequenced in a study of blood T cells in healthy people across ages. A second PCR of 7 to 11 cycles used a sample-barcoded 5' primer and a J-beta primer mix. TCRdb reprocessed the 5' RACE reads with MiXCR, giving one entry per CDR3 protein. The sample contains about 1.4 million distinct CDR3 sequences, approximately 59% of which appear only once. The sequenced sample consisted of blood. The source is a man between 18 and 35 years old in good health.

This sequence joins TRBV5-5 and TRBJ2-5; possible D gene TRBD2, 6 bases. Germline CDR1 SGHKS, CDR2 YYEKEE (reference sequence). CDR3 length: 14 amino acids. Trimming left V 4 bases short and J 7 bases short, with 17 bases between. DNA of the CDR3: TGTGCCAGCAGCAGGGACTCCGGGATAAGGACCCAGTACTTC. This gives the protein CASSRDSGIRTQYF.

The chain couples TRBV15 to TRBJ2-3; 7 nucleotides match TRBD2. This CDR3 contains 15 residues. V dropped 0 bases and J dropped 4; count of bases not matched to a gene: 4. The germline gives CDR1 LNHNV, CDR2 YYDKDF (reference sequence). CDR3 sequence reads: CATSRDPGGSDTQYF. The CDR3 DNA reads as TGTGCCACCAGCAGAGATCCGGGGGGTTCAGATACGCAGTATTTT.

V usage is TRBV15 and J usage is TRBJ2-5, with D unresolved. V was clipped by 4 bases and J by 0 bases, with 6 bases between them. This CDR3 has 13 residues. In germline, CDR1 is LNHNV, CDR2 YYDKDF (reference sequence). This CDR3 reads CATSIRYQETQYF. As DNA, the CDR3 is TGTGCCACCAGCATCAGGTACCAAGAGACCCAGTACTTC.

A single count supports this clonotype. CDR3 sequence reads: CSEAGNTEAFF. DNA for the CDR3: TGCAGTGAGGCGGGGAACACTGAAGCTTTCTTT. The V call is TRBV20-1, the J call TRBJ1-1; D is ambiguous. The germline V and J ends were trimmed by 7 bases and 1 base, with 7 bases remaining between them. CDR3 length: 11 residues. Germline-derived CDR1 and CDR2 are DFQATT and SNEGSKA (reference sequence).

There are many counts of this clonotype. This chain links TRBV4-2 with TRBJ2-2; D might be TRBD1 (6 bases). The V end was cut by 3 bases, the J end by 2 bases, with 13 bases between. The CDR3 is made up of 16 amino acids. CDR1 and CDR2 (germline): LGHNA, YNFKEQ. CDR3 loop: CASSHGPDSNTGELFF. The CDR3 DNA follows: TGTGCCAGCAGCCATGGCCCGGACAGCAACACCGGGGAGCTGTTTTTT.

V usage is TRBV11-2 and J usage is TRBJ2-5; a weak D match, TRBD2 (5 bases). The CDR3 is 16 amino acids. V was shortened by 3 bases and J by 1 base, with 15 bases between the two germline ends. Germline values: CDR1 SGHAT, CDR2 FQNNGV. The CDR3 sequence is CASSFRPLGSQETQYF. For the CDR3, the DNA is TGTGCCAGCAGCTTTAGGCCTCTAGGGAGCCAAGAGACCCAGTACTTC.

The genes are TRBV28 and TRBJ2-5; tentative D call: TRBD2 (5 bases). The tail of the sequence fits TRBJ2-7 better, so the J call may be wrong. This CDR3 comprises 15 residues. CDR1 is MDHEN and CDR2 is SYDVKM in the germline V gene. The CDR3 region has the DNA TGTGCCAGCAGTTCATACGGACTTTCCCCTTACGAGCAGTACTTC. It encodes CASSSYGLSPYEQYF.

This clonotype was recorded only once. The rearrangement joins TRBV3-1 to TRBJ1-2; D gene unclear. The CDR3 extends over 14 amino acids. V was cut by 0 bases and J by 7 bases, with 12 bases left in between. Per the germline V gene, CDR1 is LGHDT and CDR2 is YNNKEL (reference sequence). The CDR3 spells CASSQDTGVRGYTF. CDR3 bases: TGTGCCAGCAGCCAAGATACGGGAGTTCGTGGCTACACCTTC.